This T cell receptor beta chain was documented in a study of T cell responses to AZD1222 COVID-19 vaccine. Findings of the study overall: In the spike-specific TCR repertoire, nearly half reportedly target unmutated variant regions.

The V segment lost 5 bases and the J segment 9 bases; nucleotides outside the gene matches: 14. CDR1 and CDR2 (germline): MDHEN, SYDVKM. The CDR3 sequence is 16 residues long. The repertoire was sequenced with immunoSEQ multiplex PCR; TCRdb's copy has only in-frame clones and lacks some. Found here are approximately 130,000 clones, under 95% of them singletons; the top ten hold 3.1%. Regarding this clone: Its antigen is still unknown.

The receptor was derived from an adult in good health. V is TRBV28 and J is TRBJ2-1, with 9 bases lining up with TRBD1. Here the sequenced sample was peripheral blood, taken on day 0 of AZD1222 vaccination. The CDR3 coding sequence is TGTGCCAGCAGTCTTGGGACAGGGTTGAAGTATCGTGAGCAGTTCTTC. Translation gives CASSLGTGLKYREQFF.